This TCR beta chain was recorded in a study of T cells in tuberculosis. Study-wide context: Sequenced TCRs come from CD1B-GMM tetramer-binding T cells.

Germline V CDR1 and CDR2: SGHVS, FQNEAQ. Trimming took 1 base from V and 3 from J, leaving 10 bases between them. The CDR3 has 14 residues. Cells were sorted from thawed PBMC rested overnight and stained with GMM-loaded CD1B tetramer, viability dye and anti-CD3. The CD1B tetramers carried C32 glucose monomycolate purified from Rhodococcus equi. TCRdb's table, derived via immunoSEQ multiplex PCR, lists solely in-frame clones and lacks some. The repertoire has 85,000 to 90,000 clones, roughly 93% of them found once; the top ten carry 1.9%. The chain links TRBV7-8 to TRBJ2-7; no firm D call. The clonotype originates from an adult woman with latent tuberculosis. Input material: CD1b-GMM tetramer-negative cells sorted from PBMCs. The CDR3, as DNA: TGTGCCAGCAGCTTAGGTCTCCAGGTCTACGAGCAGTACTTC. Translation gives CASSLGLQVYEQYF.